The 19 T cell receptor beta chains below come from one sample, sequenced in a study of blood T cell repertoires in COVID-19. Profiled with immunoSEQ multiplex PCR; TCRdb holds only in-frame clones, not every one. In the table there are some 130,000 clones, around 80% of which are singletons. What was sequenced was PBMCs or T cells enriched from blood (not recorded which). The receptor set was obtained from a middle-aged man with acute COVID-19.

The V and J genes are TRBV30 and TRBJ1-6, with D tentatively TRBD1 (5 bases). V dropped 1 base and J dropped 7 bases, with 5 bases sitting between them. This CDR3 has 12 amino acids. Germline-derived CDR1 and CDR2 are GTSNPN and SVGIG (reference sequence). The CDR3 DNA reads TGTGCCTGGAGTGCAGGGAATTCACCCCTCCACTTT. It codes for CAWSAGNSPLHF.

The V call is TRBV6-5, the J call TRBJ1-4; D uncertain. V gave up 8 bases and J gave up 7 bases, with 14 bases separating them. The germline gives CDR1 MNHEY, CDR2 SVGAGI. The CDR3 runs 13 residues. The CDR3 DNA is TGTGCCAGCGACCGGGGTTCTCTTGAAAAACTGTTTTTT. Protein: CASDRGSLEKLFF.

The chain employs TRBV7-9 and TRBJ1-3; D not resolved. Germline V gene data show CDR1 as SEHNR and CDR2 as FQNEAQ (reference sequence). This CDR3 is 15 amino acids long. V was cut by 1 base and J by 4 bases, with 11 bases left in between. DNA for the CDR3: TGTGCCAGCAGCTTAGTTATGGGAGTAGGAAACACCATATATTTT. Translated: CASSLVMGVGNTIYF.

This clone came up once. The J gene is TRBJ1-1, the V gene TRBV3-1 (or the pseudogene TRBV3-2); D may be TRBD1 (5 bases). Germline lookup yields CDR1 LGHDT and CDR2 YNNKEL (reference sequence). The CDR3 runs to 14 residues. V was shortened by 8 bases and J by 1 base, with 14 bases between the two germline ends. Written as DNA, the CDR3 is TGTGCCAGCTCCCCGGGGGACGGGAACACTGAAGCTTTCTTT. Protein sequence: CASSPGDGNTEAFF.

In this sample, this clone turned up a few times. V is TRBV6-6 and J is TRBJ2-7; no reliable D call. V was clipped by 8 bases and J by 0 bases, with 8 bases between them. This CDR3 is built from 12 residues. Looked up from germline, CDR1 is MNHNY and CDR2 is SVGAGI (reference sequence). CDR3 sequence reads: CASSPSSYEQYF. The CDR3 nucleotides read TGTGCCAGCTCCCCCAGCTCCTACGAGCAGTACTTC.

The genes are TRBV3-1 (or the pseudogene TRBV3-2) and TRBJ2-5; possible D gene TRBD2, 6 bases. The CDR3 covers 14 residues. From germline, CDR1 is LGHDT and CDR2 YNNKEL (reference sequence). Trimming pared 5 bases from V and 13 bases from J, leaving 23 bases between. The chain's CDR3 is CASSSSWELAGGYF. The CDR3 bases are TGTGCCAGCAGCTCCTCCTGGGAGTTGGCCGGGGGGTACTTC.

CDR3 in amino acids: CASSVLGANVLTF. In nucleotides, the CDR3 is TGTGCCAGCAGCGTACTGGGGGCCAACGTCCTGACTTTC. The chain employs TRBV9 and TRBJ2-6; D call uncertain. Germline CDR1 SGDLS, CDR2 YYNGEE. V lost 1 base, J lost 4 bases, and 3 bases lay in between. This CDR3 has 13 amino acids.

The V and J genes are TRBV24-1 and TRBJ2-3; 12 positions match TRBD1. The trim removed 2 bases at V and 9 bases at J, leaving 14 bases unmatched. The CDR3 length is 18 residues. Germline V gene lookup returns CDR1 KGHDR and CDR2 SFDVKD. CDR3 nucleotide sequence: TGTGCCACCAGTGATTGGGACAGGGGGCGAATAGCCAGTCAAACGCAGTATTTT. Encoded protein: CATSDWDRGRIASQTQYF.

This clone has more than one count but fewer than ten. The rearrangement uses TRBV4-2 and TRBJ1-4, with D uncertain. This CDR3 contains 14 residues. Germline values: CDR1 LGHNA, CDR2 YNFKEQ. V was trimmed by 0 bases and J by 8 bases, leaving 10 bases between them. CDR3 DNA sequence: TGTGCCAGCAGCCAAGATGGGCCGAGAGAAAAACTGTTTTTT. Its protein is CASSQDGPREKLFF.

In DNA form, the CDR3 reads TGTGCCAGCAGCCAAGCCGGCGGCCTGAGCACCGGGGAGCTGTTTTTT. Translation gives CASSQAGGLSTGELFF. V usage is TRBV14 and J usage is TRBJ2-2, with D uncertain. The V gene lost 1 base and the J gene lost 4 bases, with 13 bases spanning the gap. CDR3 size: 16 residues. Germline V CDR1 and CDR2: SGHDN, FVKESK.

The genes are TRBV7-8 and TRBJ2-7, with 8 positions matching TRBD2. Germline V gene sequence: CDR1 SGHVS, CDR2 FQNEAQ. The CDR3 is 15 amino acids. Unmatched junction bases numbered 6, after V lost 4 bases and J lost 1 base. Here the CDR3 reads CASSSEPGGSYEQYF. The DNA of the CDR3 is TGTGCCAGCAGCTCCGAACCGGGAGGGTCCTACGAGCAGTACTTC.

The chain recombines TRBV28 with TRBJ1-2; D is undetermined. The CDR3 length is 12 residues. V shed 4 bases and J shed 4 bases, with 7 bases lying between them. Per germline, CDR1 MDHEN and CDR2 SYDVKM. The CDR3 protein is CASSSVSYGYTF. The CDR3 DNA reads TGTGCCAGCAGTTCCGTATCCTATGGCTACACCTTC.

V is TRBV7-8 and J is TRBJ2-7; 7 bases map to TRBD1. V shed 0 bases, J shed 2 bases, and the junction held 1 base outside the gene matches. Germline V gives CDR1 SGHVS, CDR2 FQNEAQ. The CDR3 is made up of 14 amino acids. The CDR3 region is CASSLAGTAYEQYF. The CDR3, as DNA: TGTGCCAGCAGCTTAGCCGGGACAGCCTACGAGCAGTACTTC.

The chain joins TRBV23-1 to TRBJ1-5; the match to TRBD1 covers 7 bases. TRBV23-1 is an open reading frame whose function is uncertain. V dropped 0 bases and J dropped 0; count of bases not matched to a gene: 11. The CDR3 runs to 19 residues. CDR3 nucleotides: TGCGCCAGCAGTCAATCTAATAAGAGACAGGGTTATAGCAATCAGCCCCAGCATTTT. Protein: CASSQSNKRQGYSNQPQHF.

This clone came up once. The V gene is TRBV5-1, the J gene TRBJ2-1; unclear D gene. In germline, CDR1 is SGHRS, CDR2 YFSETQ. Trimming removed 0 bases at V and 9 bases at J, with 13 bases between. There are 14 residues in the CDR3. The CDR3 DNA sequence: TGCGCCAGCAGCTTGGGCCTAGATAATGGTGAGCAGTTCTTC. As protein: CASSLGLDNGEQFF.

The genes are TRBV24-1 and TRBJ2-5, with D perhaps matching TRBD1 (5 bases). The CDR3 runs 16 residues. Germline values: CDR1 KGHDR, CDR2 SFDVKD. V was clipped by 0 bases and J by 3 bases, with 13 bases between them. Here the CDR3 reads CATSDLHFAGKETQYF. The CDR3 DNA follows: TGTGCCACCAGTGATTTGCACTTCGCAGGGAAAGAGACCCAGTACTTC.

The V call is TRBV5-1, the J call TRBJ2-3, with TRBD2 matching 9 bases. This CDR3 has 16 amino acids. V was clipped by 4 bases and J by 2 bases; unmatched bases: 8. From germline, CDR1 is SGHRS and CDR2 YFSETQ. DNA for the CDR3: TGCGCCAGCAGCCCAATAAAGCGGGGGGCCACAGATACGCAGTATTTT. It codes for CASSPIKRGATDTQYF.

The rearrangement joins TRBV6-6 to TRBJ2-3, with TRBD2 matching over 12 bases. The CDR3 covers 16 residues. The V and J ends lost 4 bases and 6 bases, in that order; junction bases with no gene match: 8. Germline V CDR1 and CDR2: MNHNY, SVGAGI (reference sequence). CDR3 in amino acids: CASSSPSGGALDTQYF. CDR3 nucleotide sequence: TGTGCCAGCAGTTCTCCTAGCGGGGGGGCCCTGGATACGCAGTATTTT.

The genes are TRBV7-9 and TRBJ1-1; D remains ambiguous. CDR1 is SEHNR, CDR2 FQNEAQ, per germline (reference sequence). V was clipped by 5 bases and J by 1 base, with 14 bases between them. The CDR3 is 15 amino acids. CDR3 coding DNA: TGTGCCAGCAGCCCCGAGGGCAGCCGGAACACTGAAGCTTTCTTT. As protein: CASSPEGSRNTEAFF.